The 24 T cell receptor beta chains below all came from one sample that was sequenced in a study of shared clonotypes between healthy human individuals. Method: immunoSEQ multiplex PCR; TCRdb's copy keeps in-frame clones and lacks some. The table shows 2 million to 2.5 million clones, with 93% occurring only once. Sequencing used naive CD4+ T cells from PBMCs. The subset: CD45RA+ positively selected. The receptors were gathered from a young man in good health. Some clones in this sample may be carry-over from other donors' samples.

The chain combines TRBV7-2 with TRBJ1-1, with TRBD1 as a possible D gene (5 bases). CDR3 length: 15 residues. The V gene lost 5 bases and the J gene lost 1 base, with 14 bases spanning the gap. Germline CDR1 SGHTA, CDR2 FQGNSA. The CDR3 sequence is CASSPPGTANTEAFF. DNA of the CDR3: TGTGCCAGCAGCCCCCCCGGGACGGCGAACACTGAAGCTTTCTTT.

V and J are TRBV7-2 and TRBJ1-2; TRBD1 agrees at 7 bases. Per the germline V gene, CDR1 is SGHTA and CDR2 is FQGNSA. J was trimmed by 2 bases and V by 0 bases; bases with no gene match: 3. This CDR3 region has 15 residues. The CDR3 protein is CASSLALTGNYGYTF. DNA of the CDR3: TGTGCCAGCAGCTTAGCCCTGACAGGGAACTATGGCTACACCTTC.

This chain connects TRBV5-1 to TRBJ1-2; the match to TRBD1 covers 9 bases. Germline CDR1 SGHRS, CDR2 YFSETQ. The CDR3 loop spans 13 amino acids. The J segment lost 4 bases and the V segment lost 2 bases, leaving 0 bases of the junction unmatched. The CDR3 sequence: CASSLQGAYGYTF. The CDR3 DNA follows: TGCGCCAGCAGCTTACAGGGGGCCTATGGCTACACCTTC.

The CDR3 DNA follows: TGTGCCAGCAGCGTCGGGACTAGCGGAGAGACCCAGTACTTC. Amino acid sequence: CASSVGTSGETQYF. The V call is TRBV5-4, the J call TRBJ2-5; 11 nucleotides match TRBD2. Trimming removed 4 bases from V and 4 bases from J; junction bases left unmatched: 3. The CDR3 runs to 14 residues. Germline V lookup: CDR1 SGHNT, CDR2 YYREEE (reference sequence). Based on the CDR3 plus reference TRBV5-4 and TRBJ2-5, the full variable domain is ETGVTQSPTHLIKTRGQQVTLRCSSQSGHNTVSWYQQALGQGPQFIFQYYREEENGRGNFPPRFSGLQFPNYSSELNVNALELDDSALYLCASSVGTSGETQYFGPGTRLLVL.

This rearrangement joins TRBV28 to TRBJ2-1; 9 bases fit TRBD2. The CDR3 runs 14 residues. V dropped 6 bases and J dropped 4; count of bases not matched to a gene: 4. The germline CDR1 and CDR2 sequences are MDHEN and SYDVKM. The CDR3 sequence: CASRDSGSYNEQFF. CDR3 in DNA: TGTGCCAGCAGGGATAGCGGGAGTTACAATGAGCAGTTCTTC.

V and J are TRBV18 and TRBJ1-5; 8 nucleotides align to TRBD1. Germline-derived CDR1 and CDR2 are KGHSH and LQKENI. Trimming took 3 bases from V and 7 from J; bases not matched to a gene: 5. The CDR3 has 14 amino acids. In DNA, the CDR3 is TGTGCCAGCTCACCCGACCGGACAGGGCAGCCCCAGCATTTT. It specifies CASSPDRTGQPQHF.

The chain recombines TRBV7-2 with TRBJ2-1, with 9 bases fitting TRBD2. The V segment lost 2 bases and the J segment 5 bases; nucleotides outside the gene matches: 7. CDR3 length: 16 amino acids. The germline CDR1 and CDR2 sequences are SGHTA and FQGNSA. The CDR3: CASSLMVAGVNNEQFF. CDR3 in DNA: TGTGCCAGCAGCTTAATGGTAGCGGGAGTGAACAATGAGCAGTTCTTC.

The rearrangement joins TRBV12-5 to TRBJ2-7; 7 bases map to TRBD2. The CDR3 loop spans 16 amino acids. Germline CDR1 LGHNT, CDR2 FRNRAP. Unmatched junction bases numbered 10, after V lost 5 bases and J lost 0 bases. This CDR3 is CASGSGEEPSSYEQYF. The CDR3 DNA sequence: TGTGCTAGTGGTAGCGGGGAAGAACCTAGCTCCTACGAGCAGTACTTC. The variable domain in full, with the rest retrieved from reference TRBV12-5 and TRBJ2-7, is DARVTQTPRHKVTEMGQEVTMRCQPILGHNTVFWYRQTMMQGLELLAYFRNRAPLDDSGMPKDRFSAEMPDATLATLKIQPSEPRDSAVYFCASGSGEEPSSYEQYFGPGTRLTVT.

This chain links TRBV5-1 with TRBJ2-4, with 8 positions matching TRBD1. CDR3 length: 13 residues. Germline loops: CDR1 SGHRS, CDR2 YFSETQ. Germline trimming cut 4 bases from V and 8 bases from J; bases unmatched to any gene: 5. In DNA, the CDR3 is TGCGCCAGCAGCCCACAGGGGGGTGACATTCAGTACTTC. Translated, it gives CASSPQGGDIQYF. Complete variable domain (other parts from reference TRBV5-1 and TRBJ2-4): KAGVTQTPRYLIKTRGQQVTLSCSPISGHRSVSWYQQTPGQGLQFLFEYFSETQRNKGNFPGRFSGRQFSNSRSEMNVSTLELGDSALYLCASSPQGGDIQYFGAGTRLSVL.

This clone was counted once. The CDR3 coding sequence is TGTGCCACCAGCAGCCGAAGGACAGGGTATAATGAAAAACTGTTTTTT. Residues: CATSSRRTGYNEKLFF. The chain employs TRBV15 and TRBJ1-4, with 8 positions matching TRBD1. V was pared by 3 bases and J by 4 bases, with 7 bases of the junction left unmatched. Germline lookup yields CDR1 LNHNV and CDR2 YYDKDF (reference sequence). The CDR3 is 16 residues long. Full variable domain (remainder filled in from reference TRBV15 and TRBJ1-4): DAMVIQNPRYQVTQFGKPVTLSCSQTLNHNVMYWYQQKSSQAPKLLFHYYDKDFNNEADTPDNFQSRRPNTSFCFLDIRSPGLGDTAMYLCATSSRRTGYNEKLFFGSGTQLSVL.

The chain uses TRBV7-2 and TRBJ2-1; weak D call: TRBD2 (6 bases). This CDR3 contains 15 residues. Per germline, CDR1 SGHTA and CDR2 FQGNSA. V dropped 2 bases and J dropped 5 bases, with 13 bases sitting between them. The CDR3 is CASSLRQRANNEQFF. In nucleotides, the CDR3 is TGTGCCAGCAGCTTAAGGCAGCGGGCCAACAATGAGCAGTTCTTC. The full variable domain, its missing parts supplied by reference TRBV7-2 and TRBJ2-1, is GAGVSQSPSNKVTEKGKDVELRCDPISGHTALYWYRQSLGQGLEFLIYFQGNSAPDKSGLPSDRFSAERTGGSVSTLTIQRTQQEDSAVYLCASSLRQRANNEQFFGPGTRLTVL.

The CDR3 protein is CASSFYTEREGSGELFF. The CDR3 region has the DNA TGTGCCAGCAGCTTTTACACGGAGCGGGAGGGATCCGGGGAGCTGTTTTTT. J is TRBJ2-2 and V is TRBV7-3; 10 bases line up with TRBD2. The V segment lost 3 bases and the J segment 6 bases; nucleotides outside the gene matches: 10. The CDR3 loop spans 17 amino acids. From germline, CDR1 is SGHTA and CDR2 FQGTGA.

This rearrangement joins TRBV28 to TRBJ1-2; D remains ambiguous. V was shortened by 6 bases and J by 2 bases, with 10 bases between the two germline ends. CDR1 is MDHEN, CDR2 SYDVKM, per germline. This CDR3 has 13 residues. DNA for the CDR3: TGTGCCAGCAGCCAAATGGGAAACTATGGCTACACCTTC. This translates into CASSQMGNYGYTF.

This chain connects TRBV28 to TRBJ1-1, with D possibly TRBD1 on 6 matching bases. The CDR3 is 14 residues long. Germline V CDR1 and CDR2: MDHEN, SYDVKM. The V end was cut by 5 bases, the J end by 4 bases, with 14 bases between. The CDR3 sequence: CASSGDGGATEAFF. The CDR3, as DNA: TGTGCCAGCAGTGGAGACGGGGGGGCCACTGAAGCTTTCTTT.

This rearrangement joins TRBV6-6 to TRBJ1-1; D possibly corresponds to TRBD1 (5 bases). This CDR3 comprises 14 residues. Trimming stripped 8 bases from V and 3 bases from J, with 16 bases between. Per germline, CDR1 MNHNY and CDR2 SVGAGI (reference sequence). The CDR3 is CASRQQLGDTEAFF. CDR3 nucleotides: TGTGCCAGCCGACAACAGTTGGGGGACACTGAAGCTTTCTTT.

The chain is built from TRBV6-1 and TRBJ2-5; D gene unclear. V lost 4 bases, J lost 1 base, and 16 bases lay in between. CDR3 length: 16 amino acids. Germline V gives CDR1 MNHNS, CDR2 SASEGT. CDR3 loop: CASSVGSNTRQETQYF. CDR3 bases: TGTGCCAGCAGTGTGGGCTCGAACACCCGCCAAGAGACCCAGTACTTC.

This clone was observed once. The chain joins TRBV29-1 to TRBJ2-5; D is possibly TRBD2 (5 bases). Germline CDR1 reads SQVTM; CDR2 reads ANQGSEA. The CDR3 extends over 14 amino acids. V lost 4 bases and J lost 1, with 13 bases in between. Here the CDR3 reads CSVGERYRQETQYF. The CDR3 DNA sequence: TGCAGCGTTGGGGAGCGATACCGCCAAGAGACCCAGTACTTC. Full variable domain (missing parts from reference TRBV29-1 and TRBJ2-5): SAVISQKPSRDICQRGTSLTIQCQVDSQVTMMFWYRQQPGQSLTLIATANQGSEATYESGFVIDKFPISRPNLTFSTLTVSNMSPEDSSIYLCSVGERYRQETQYFGPGTRLLVL.

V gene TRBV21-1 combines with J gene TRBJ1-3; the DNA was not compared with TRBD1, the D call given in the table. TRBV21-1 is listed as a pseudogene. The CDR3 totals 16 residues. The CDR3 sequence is CASSKGQGIRGNTIYF. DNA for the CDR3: TGTGCCAGCAGCAAAGGACAGGGCATTAGGGGAAACACCATATATTTT.

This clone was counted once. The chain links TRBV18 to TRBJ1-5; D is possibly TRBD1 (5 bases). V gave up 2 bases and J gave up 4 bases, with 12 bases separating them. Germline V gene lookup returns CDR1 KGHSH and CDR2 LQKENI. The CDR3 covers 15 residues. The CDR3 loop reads CASSPSGTSNQPQHF. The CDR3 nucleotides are TGTGCCAGCTCACCATCGGGGACTAGTAATCAGCCCCAGCATTTT.

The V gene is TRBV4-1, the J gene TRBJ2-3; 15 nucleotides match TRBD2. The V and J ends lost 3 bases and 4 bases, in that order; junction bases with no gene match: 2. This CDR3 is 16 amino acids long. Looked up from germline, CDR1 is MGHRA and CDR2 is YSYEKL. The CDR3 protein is CASSHGTSGRSDTQYF. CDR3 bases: TGCGCCAGCAGCCATGGGACTAGCGGGAGGTCAGATACGCAGTATTTT.

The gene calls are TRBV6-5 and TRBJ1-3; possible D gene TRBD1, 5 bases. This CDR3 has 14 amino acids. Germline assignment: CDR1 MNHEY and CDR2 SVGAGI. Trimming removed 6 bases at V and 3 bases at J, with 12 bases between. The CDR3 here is CASSRNRIGNTIYF. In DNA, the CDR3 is TGTGCCAGCAGCCGCAACAGGATTGGAAACACCATATATTTT.

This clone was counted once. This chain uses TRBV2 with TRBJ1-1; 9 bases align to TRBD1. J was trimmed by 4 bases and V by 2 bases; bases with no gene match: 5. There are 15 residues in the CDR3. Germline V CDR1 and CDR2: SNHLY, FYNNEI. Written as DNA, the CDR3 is TGTGCCAGCAGTGAATGGGACAGGGCGAGCACTGAAGCTTTCTTT. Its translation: CASSEWDRASTEAFF. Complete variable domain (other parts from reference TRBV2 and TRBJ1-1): EPEVTQTPSHQVTQMGQEVILRCVPISNHLYFYWYRQILGQKVEFLVSFYNNEISEKSEIFDDQFSVERPDGSNFTLKIRSTKLEDSAMYFCASSEWDRASTEAFFGQGTRLTVV.

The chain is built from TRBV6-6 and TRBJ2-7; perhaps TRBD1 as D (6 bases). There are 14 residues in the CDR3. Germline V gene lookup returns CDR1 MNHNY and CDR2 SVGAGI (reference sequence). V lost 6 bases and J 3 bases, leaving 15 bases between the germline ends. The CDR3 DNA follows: TGTGCCAGCAGCCCCGGGCAGGGGCGCTACGAGCAGTACTTC. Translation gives CASSPGQGRYEQYF.

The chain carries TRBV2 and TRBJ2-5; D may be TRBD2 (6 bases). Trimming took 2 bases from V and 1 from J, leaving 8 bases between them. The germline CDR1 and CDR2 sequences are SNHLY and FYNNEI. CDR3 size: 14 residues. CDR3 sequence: CASSEKRAQETQYF. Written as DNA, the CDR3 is TGTGCCAGCAGTGAAAAGCGGGCCCAAGAGACCCAGTACTTC. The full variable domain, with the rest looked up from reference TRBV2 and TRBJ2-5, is EPEVTQTPSHQVTQMGQEVILRCVPISNHLYFYWYRQILGQKVEFLVSFYNNEISEKSEIFDDQFSVERPDGSNFTLKIRSTKLEDSAMYFCASSEKRAQETQYFGPGTRLLVL.